The sequence of this T cell receptor (beta chain) was determined in a study of blood T cell repertoires in COVID-19. Study details: Samples taken during acute and convalescent COVID-19 were collected in the United States, Italy and Spain. PBMCs, B-cell-depleted T cells, or T cells provided the cDNA or gDNA that made up the material.

Using immunoSEQ multiplex PCR, the repertoire was profiled, and TCRdb retains in-frame clones only, with some absent. The sample yields 120,000 or so clones, roughly 91% seen once. As concerns this clone: Other DNA sequences from this sample encode an identical CDR3 as well.

The CDR3 has 17 amino acids. V trimming: 0 bases; J trimming: 3 bases; junction bases outside the gene matches: 5. Germline values: CDR1 SGHNT, CDR2 YYREEE (reference sequence). The specimen sequenced was peripheral blood. The sequence derives from a human donor in a cohort sampled during active COVID-19. J is TRBJ2-3 and V is TRBV5-4; 12 bases match TRBD2. The CDR3 loop reads CASSLASGRAYTDTQYF. The CDR3 DNA reads TGTGCCAGCAGCTTGGCTAGCGGGAGGGCTTATACAGATACGCAGTATTTT.